These 21 T cell receptor beta chains were sequenced from one sample in a study of shared clonotypes between healthy human individuals. CD8 cells classed as naive were CD45RO-negative and positively selected for CCR7, excluding terminally differentiated effector memory CD45RA+ cells. Assay used: immunoSEQ multiplex PCR; TCRdb lists only in-frame clones, some missing. The table has 1.5 million to 2.5 million clones, about 95% seen once; the top ten hold 1.2%. Specimen: naive CD8+ T cells sorted from blood. Receptor source: a man aged 18 to 35 in good health.

This chain joins TRBV7-9 and TRBJ1-2; D gene ambiguous. The CDR3 has 14 amino acids. Germline V gene sequence: CDR1 SEHNR, CDR2 FQNEAQ (reference sequence). Trimming left V 5 bases short and J 4 bases short, with 14 bases between. The CDR3 nucleotides read TGTGCCAGCAGCAACACTTCCTTCGGCTATGGCTACACCTTC. Protein: CASSNTSFGYGYTF.

This clone has more than one count but fewer than ten. The chain couples TRBV30 to TRBJ1-2; maybe TRBD1 (5 bases). Trimming took 3 bases from V and 8 from J, leaving 22 bases between them. The germline CDR1 and CDR2 sequences are GTSNPN and SVGIG (reference sequence). The CDR3 covers 15 residues. CDR3 amino acids: CAWSLGAGLLQGYTF. The CDR3 DNA reads TGTGCCTGGAGCCTAGGGGCAGGGCTTCTGCAAGGCTACACCTTC.

The genes are TRBV7-9 and TRBJ2-3, with 9 nucleotides matching TRBD2. The V gene's germline CDR1 is SEHNR and CDR2 FQNEAQ (reference sequence). The ends lost 4 bases at V and 3 bases at J; junction bases unmatched: 8. The CDR3 has 16 amino acids. CDR3 amino acids: CASSSIAGAVTDTQYF. The CDR3 DNA reads as TGTGCCAGCAGCTCCATAGCGGGGGCGGTTACAGATACGCAGTATTTT.

The count of this clone is one. In DNA form, the CDR3 reads TGCGCCAGCAGCCAGGAAGCGGTTTCGGGGGCATATGGCTACACCTTC. Translating it yields CASSQEAVSGAYGYTF. J is TRBJ1-2 and V is TRBV4-3; TRBD1 is a possible D gene (6 bases). This CDR3 is 16 amino acids long. Between the trimmed V and J ends, which lost 3 bases and 5 bases, there was a span of 19 bases. CDR1 LGHNA and CDR2 YSLEER come from the germline V gene.

This clone has only one observation. The genes are TRBV9 and TRBJ2-5, with TRBD2 matching 8 bases. V shed 2 bases and J 4 bases; nucleotides not matched to a gene: 7. Germline V lookup: CDR1 SGDLS, CDR2 YYNGEE. CDR3 length: 15 residues. The CDR3 bases are TGTGCCAGCAGCGTCTACAGCGGGAGTGGAGAGACCCAGTACTTC. Translated, it gives CASSVYSGSGETQYF.

As regards this clone: Distinct nucleotide sequences in the sample also encode this CDR3. The rearrangement joins TRBV27 to TRBJ2-5; D is perhaps TRBD1 (5 bases). V lost 3 bases to trimming and J lost 1 base, with 9 bases between them. This CDR3 contains 14 residues. Germline loops: CDR1 MNHEY, CDR2 SMNVEV (reference sequence). CDR3 DNA sequence: TGTGCCAGCAGTTTTTTAGGGGCCCAAGAGACCCAGTACTTC. It yields the protein CASSFLGAQETQYF.

The genes are TRBV13 and TRBJ2-5; perhaps D is TRBD1 or TRBD2 (6 bases each). V lost 0 bases and J 2 bases, leaving 10 bases between the germline ends. This CDR3 comprises 15 residues. CDR1 and CDR2 from the germline V gene are PRHDT and FYEKMQ (reference sequence). The CDR3, as DNA: TGTGCCAGCAGCTTAGGCCGGGGGCCTCAAGAGACCCAGTACTTC. Translated, it gives CASSLGRGPQETQYF.

The chain uses TRBV7-8 and TRBJ1-1; TRBD1 is a possible D gene (5 bases). V lost 6 bases and J 5 bases, leaving 13 bases between the germline ends. The CDR3 spans 13 residues. In germline, CDR1 is SGHVS, CDR2 FQNEAQ. Here the CDR3 DNA reads TGTGCCAGCAGACTGGGGGGAAGGACTGAAGCTTTCTTT. This translates into CASRLGGRTEAFF. Variable domain in full (rest from reference TRBV7-8 and TRBJ1-1): GAGVSQSPRYKVAKRGQDVALRCDPISGHVSLFWYQQALGQGPEFLTYFQNEAQLDKSGLPSDRFFAERPEGSVSTLKIQRTQQEDSAVYLCASRLGGRTEAFFGQGTRLTVV.

The CDR3 loop reads CASSHSGAYEQYF. The CDR3 DNA follows: TGTGCCAGCAGTCATTCAGGGGCCTACGAGCAGTACTTC. The chain carries TRBV28 and TRBJ2-5, with a weak D call TRBD1 (6 bases). The closer fit of TRBJ2-7 to the DNA end suggests the J call may be wrong. CDR1 and CDR2 (germline): MDHEN, SYDVKM. The CDR3 consists of 13 residues.

The rearrangement joins TRBV2 to TRBJ1-2, with a tentative D call TRBD1 (5 bases). Trimming removed 8 bases from V and 0 bases from J, with 10 bases in between. Germline values: CDR1 SNHLY, CDR2 FYNNEI. The CDR3 is 13 amino acids. The CDR3 protein is CASFGGTNYGYTF. DNA for the CDR3: TGTGCCAGCTTTGGGGGGACTAACTATGGCTACACCTTC.

The count of this clone is one. V usage is TRBV6-5 and J usage is TRBJ2-7, with D possibly matching TRBD1 (6 bases). V lost 6 bases and J 2 bases, leaving 17 bases between the germline ends. CDR1 MNHEY and CDR2 SVGAGI come from the germline V gene. CDR3 length equals 15 residues. Here the CDR3 DNA reads TGTGCCAGCAGGCCTTCCGCGGACAGCACCTACGAGCAGTACTTC. Encoded protein: CASRPSADSTYEQYF.

The V gene is TRBV19, the J gene TRBJ2-7, with TRBD1 identical over 8 bases. CDR3 length: 14 amino acids. Losses at the gene ends were 9 bases for V and 1 base for J; bases not matched to a gene: 8. Germline V gene lookup returns CDR1 LNHDA and CDR2 SQIVND (reference sequence). The chain's CDR3 is CASGPGTGSYEQYF. The CDR3 DNA sequence: TGTGCCAGCGGTCCAGGGACAGGTTCCTACGAGCAGTACTTC.

V is TRBV5-1 and J is TRBJ2-5; TRBD2 agrees at 8 bases. The germline V gene has CDR1 SGHRS and CDR2 YFSETQ. This CDR3 is built from 15 residues. V lost 0 bases and J lost 5; bases outside the gene matches: 6. DNA of the CDR3: TGCGCCAGCAGCTTGGTAACGGGAGGGCCGGAGACCCAGTACTTC. Translated: CASSLVTGGPETQYF.

CDR3 region: CASSQDQKGNEQFF. The CDR3 DNA reads TGCGCCAGCAGCCAAGATCAGAAGGGCAATGAGCAGTTCTTC. The V gene is TRBV4-1, the J gene TRBJ2-1, with D unresolved. Germline lookup yields CDR1 MGHRA and CDR2 YSYEKL. Trimming removed 0 bases at V and 6 bases at J, with 9 bases between. The CDR3 is made up of 14 amino acids.

The chain links TRBV10-1 to TRBJ2-1, with 10 bases matching TRBD1. V lost 4 bases to trimming and J lost 3 bases; unmatched junction nucleotides: 0. The germline CDR1 and CDR2 sequences are WNHNN and SYGVQD (reference sequence). This CDR3 spans 14 amino acids. The CDR3 nucleotides read TGCGCCAGCAGTGGGGACAGGGGCTACAATGAGCAGTTCTTC. This encodes CASSGDRGYNEQFF.

The J gene is TRBJ1-1, the V gene TRBV5-1; D might be TRBD1 (6 bases). The germline gives CDR1 SGHRS, CDR2 YFSETQ. There are 15 residues in the CDR3. Trimming stripped 4 bases from V and 3 bases from J, with 16 bases between. CDR3 sequence: CASSADSPVDTEAFF. The CDR3 DNA sequence: TGCGCCAGCAGCGCGGACAGCCCCGTGGACACTGAAGCTTTCTTT.

V and J are TRBV15 and TRBJ2-7, with a tentative D call TRBD2 (6 bases). Germline CDR1 and CDR2: LNHNV and YYDKDF (reference sequence). V dropped 8 bases and J dropped 3 bases, with 11 bases sitting between them. The CDR3 contains 12 residues. The CDR3 DNA follows: TGTGCCACCTCCTGGCGGGGCTACGAGCAGTACTTC. Its protein product is CATSWRGYEQYF.

This clone has just one count. This chain joins TRBV7-9 and TRBJ2-2, with D tentatively TRBD2 (6 bases). The V gene lost 0 bases and the J gene lost 6 bases, with 8 bases spanning the gap. Looked up from germline, CDR1 is SEHNR and CDR2 is FQNEAQ (reference sequence). This CDR3 has 14 amino acids. For the CDR3, the DNA is TGTGCCAGCAGCTTAGCGGGAGGTGCCGGGGAGCTGTTTTTT. Its protein is CASSLAGGAGELFF.

On this clone itself: Other nucleotide sequences in the sample specify the same CDR3. The chain has TRBV19 and TRBJ1-6; 7 bases align to TRBD1. The CDR3 contains 14 residues. Germline CDR1 and CDR2: LNHDA and SQIVND (reference sequence). J gave up 7 bases and V 3 bases, and 3 bases lay outside the gene matches. The CDR3 bases are TGTGCCAGTAGTATCGGGACAGACAATTCACCCCTCCACTTT. This codes for CASSIGTDNSPLHF.

V usage is TRBV5-4 and J usage is TRBJ1-2, with 10 bases matching TRBD1. This CDR3 contains 15 residues. Germline assignment: CDR1 SGHNT and CDR2 YYREEE (reference sequence). Trimming took 3 bases from V and 4 from J; bases not matched to a gene: 6. The CDR3 loop reads CASSSPGQGTYGYTF. In DNA, the CDR3 is TGTGCCAGCAGCTCCCCGGGACAGGGGACCTATGGCTACACCTTC. The complete variable domain, with remaining parts taken from reference TRBV5-4 and TRBJ1-2, reads ETGVTQSPTHLIKTRGQQVTLRCSSQSGHNTVSWYQQALGQGPQFIFQYYREEENGRGNFPPRFSGLQFPNYSSELNVNALELDDSALYLCASSSPGQGTYGYTFGSGTRLTVV.

J is TRBJ1-1 and V is TRBV5-6; D is ambiguous. Trimming left V 6 bases short and J 8 bases short, with 17 bases between. Germline V gene sequence: CDR1 SGHDT, CDR2 YYEEEE. There are 13 residues in the CDR3. CDR3 in DNA: TGTGCCAGCACTGACCCACTCTCTCGGGAAGCTTTCTTT. Amino acids: CASTDPLSREAFF.